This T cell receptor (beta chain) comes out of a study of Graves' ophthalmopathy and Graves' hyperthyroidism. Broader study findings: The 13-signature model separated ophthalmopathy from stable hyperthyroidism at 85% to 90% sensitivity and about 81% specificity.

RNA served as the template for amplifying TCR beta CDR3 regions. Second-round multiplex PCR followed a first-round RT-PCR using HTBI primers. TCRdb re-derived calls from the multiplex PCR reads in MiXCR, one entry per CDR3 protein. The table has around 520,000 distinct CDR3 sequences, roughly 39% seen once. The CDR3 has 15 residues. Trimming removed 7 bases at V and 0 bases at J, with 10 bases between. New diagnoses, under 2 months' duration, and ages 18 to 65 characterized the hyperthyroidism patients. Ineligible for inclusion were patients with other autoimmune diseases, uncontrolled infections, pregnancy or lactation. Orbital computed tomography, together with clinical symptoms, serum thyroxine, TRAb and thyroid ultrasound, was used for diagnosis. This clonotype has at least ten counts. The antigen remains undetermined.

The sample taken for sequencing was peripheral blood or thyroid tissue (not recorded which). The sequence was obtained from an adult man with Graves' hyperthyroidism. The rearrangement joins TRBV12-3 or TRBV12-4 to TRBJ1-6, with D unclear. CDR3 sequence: CASKNYNSYNSPLHF. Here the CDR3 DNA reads TGTGCCAGCAAGAACTACAACTCCTATAATTCACCCCTCCACTTT.